The sequence of this TCR beta chain was determined in a study of cytomegalovirus exposure and HLA in healthy donors. In the study overall: A later analysis reported the 90 to 150 validation repertoires used the same platform as the 666 first-cohort repertoires.

This clone was recorded once. Its antigen is unknown. The method was immunoSEQ multiplex PCR; TCRdb's version includes in-frame clones alone and lacks a portion of them. The sample yields 40,000 to 55,000 clones, roughly 93% seen once. Study-wide findings and caveats: Per published reports, the classifier diagnosed cytomegalovirus status with high specificity and sensitivity. Clusters of TCRs from the first cohort tended to co-occur in the 120 or so validation repertoires (as a later analysis found). Listed as cytomegalovirus-associated were 150 or so TCR beta chains.

Germline V gene sequence: CDR1 WSHSY, CDR2 SAAADI. This CDR3 is 12 amino acids long. Trimming left V 8 bases short and J 4 bases short, with 9 bases between. The J gene is TRBJ2-1, the V gene TRBV10-2; a possible D gene is TRBD1 (5 bases). This TCR was sampled from a woman aged 18 to 35 in good health and CMV-seronegative. The specimen sequenced was PBMCs. This CDR3 reads CASRQGYNEQFF. The DNA of the CDR3 is TGCGCCAGCCGGCAGGGTTACAATGAGCAGTTCTTC.